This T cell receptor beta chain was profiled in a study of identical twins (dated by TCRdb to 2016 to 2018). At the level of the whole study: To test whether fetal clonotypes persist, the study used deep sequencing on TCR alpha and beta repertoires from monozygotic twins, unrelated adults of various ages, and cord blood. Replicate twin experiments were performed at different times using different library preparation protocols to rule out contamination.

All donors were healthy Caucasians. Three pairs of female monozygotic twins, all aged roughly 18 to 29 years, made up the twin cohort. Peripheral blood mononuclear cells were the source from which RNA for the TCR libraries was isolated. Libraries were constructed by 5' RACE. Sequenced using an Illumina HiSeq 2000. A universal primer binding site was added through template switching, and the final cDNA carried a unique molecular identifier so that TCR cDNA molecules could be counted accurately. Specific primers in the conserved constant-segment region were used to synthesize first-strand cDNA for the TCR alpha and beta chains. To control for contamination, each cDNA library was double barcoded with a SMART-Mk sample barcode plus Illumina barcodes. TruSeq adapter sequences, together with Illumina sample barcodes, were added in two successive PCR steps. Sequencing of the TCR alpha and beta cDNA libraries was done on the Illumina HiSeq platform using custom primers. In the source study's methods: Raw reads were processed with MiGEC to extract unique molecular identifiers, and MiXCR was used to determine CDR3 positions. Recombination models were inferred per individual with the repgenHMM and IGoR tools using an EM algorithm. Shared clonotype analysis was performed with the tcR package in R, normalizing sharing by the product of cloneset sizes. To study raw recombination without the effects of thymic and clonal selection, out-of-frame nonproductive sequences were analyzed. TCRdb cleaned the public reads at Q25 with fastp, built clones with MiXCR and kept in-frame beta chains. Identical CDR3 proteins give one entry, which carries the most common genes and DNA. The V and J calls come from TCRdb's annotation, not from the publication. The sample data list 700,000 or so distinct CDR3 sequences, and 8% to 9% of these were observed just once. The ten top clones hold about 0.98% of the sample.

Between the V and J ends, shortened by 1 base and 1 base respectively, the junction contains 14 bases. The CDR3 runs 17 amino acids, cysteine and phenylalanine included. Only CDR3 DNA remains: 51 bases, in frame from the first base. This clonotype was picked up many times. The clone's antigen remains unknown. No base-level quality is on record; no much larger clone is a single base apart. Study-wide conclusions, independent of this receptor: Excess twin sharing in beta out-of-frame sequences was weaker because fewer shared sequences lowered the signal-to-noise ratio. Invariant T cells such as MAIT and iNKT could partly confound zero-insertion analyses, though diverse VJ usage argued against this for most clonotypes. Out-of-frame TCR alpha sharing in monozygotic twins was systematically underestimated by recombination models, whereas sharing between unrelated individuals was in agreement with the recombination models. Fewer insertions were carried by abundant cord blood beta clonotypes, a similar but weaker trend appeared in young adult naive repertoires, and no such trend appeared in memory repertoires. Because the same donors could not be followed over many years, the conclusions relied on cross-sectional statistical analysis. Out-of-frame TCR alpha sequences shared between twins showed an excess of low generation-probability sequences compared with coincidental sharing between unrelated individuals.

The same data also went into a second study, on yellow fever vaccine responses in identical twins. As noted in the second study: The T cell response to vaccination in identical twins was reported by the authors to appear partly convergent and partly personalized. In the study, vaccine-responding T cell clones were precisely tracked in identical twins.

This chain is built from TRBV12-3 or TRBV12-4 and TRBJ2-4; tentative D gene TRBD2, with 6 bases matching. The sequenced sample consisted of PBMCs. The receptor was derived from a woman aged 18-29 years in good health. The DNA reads TGTGCCAGCAGTTTAGTGGAGGGAAGCTATGCCAAAAACATTCAGTACTTC. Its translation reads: CASSLVEGSYAKNIQYF.